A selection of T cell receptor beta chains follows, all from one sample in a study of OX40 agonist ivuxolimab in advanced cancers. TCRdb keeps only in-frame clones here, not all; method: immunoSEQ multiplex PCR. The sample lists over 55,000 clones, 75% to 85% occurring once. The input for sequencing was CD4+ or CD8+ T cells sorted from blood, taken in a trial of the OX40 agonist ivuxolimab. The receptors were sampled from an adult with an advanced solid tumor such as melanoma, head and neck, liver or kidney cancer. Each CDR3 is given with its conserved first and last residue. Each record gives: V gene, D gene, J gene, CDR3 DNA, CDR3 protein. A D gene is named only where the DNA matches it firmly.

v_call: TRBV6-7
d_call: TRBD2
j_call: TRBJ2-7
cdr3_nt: TGTGCCGACCGTATAGCGGGAGGGCCCTTTTACGAGCAGTACTTC
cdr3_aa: CADRIAGGPFYEQYF

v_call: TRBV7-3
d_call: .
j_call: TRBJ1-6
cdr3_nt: TGTGCCAGCAGCTTAAGAGCGGGGGGTGGTAATTCACCCCTCCACTTT
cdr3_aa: CASSLRAGGGNSPLHF

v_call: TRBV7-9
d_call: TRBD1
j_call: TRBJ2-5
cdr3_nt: TGTGCCAGCAGCTTGGGACAGGGGATTTTGGAGACCCAGTACTTC
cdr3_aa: CASSLGQGILETQYF

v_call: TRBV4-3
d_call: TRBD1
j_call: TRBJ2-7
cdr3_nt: TGCGCCAGCAGCCAAGAGGAAGGGACAGGGACACACGAGCAGTACTTC
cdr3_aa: CASSQEEGTGTHEQYF

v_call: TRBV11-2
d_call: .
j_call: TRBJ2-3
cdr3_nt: TGTGCCAGCAGCCCAGGTTTAGTTCCGACGCAGTATTTT
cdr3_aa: CASSPGLVPTQYF

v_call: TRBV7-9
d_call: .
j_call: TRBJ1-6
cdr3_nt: TGTGCCAGCAGCTTTGGTTCAGGGTTGTACTCACCCCTCCACTTT
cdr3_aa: CASSFGSGLYSPLHF

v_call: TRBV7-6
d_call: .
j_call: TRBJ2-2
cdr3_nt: TGTGCCAGCAGCGAACGACTAACCGGGGAGCTGTTTTTT
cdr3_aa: CASSERLTGELFF

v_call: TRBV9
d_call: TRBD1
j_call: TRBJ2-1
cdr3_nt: TGTGCCAGCAGCGTCGGGACAGGACCCTACAATGAGCAGTTCTTC
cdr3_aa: CASSVGTGPYNEQFF

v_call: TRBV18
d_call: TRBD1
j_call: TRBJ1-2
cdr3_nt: TGTGCCAGCTCTGGGGGGACAGACCACTATGGCTACACCTTC
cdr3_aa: CASSGGTDHYGYTF

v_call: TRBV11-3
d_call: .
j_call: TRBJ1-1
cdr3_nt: TGTGCCAGCAGCTTAGGGGCTAGTAACACTGAAGCTTTCTTT
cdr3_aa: CASSLGASNTEAFF

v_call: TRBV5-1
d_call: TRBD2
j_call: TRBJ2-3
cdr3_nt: TGCGCCAGCAGCTGGGCACTAGCGGGTGGAGATACGCAGTATTTT
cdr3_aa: CASSWALAGGDTQYF

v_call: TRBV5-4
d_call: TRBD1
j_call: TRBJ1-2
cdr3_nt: TGTGCCAGCAGCTCACAGGGGATAAACTATGGCTACACCTTC
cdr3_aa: CASSSQGINYGYTF